Listed below are T cell receptor beta chains from one sample, sequenced in a study of blood T cells in healthy people across ages. TCRdb fed the 5' RACE reads into MiXCR, producing one record per CDR3 protein. The table includes about 770,000 distinct CDR3 sequences, under 45% detected once. Material for sequencing was blood. All receptors derive from a man aged 55 to 70 in good health. CDR3s include the opening cysteine and the closing phenylalanine or tryptophan. Fields, in order: clone size, V gene, D gene, J gene, CDR3 DNA, CDR3 protein. The D gene is left open where the match is weak. Only some rows state a clone size, as once, few, many or a class for expanded clones.

clone_size: few; v_call: TRBV4-3; d_call: -; j_call: TRBJ2-3; cdr3_nt: TGCGCCAGCAGCCAAGTCTCCCAGGGGTCGGATACGCAGTATTTT; cdr3_aa: CASSQVSQGSDTQYF
clone_size: -; v_call: TRBV7-2; d_call: -; j_call: TRBJ2-5; cdr3_nt: TGTGCCAGCAGCTCACGGGCTCTGCTGGAGACCCAGTACTTC; cdr3_aa: CASSSRALLETQYF
clone_size: -; v_call: TRBV4-3; d_call: TRBD1; j_call: TRBJ2-7; cdr3_nt: TGCGCCAGCAGCCGCACGACAGGGAACGAGCAGTACTTC; cdr3_aa: CASSRTTGNEQYF
clone_size: many; v_call: TRBV20-1; d_call: TRBD2; j_call: TRBJ2-7; cdr3_nt: TGCAGTGCCACCCCTAGCGGGGGTACCTACGAGCAGTACTTC; cdr3_aa: CSATPSGGTYEQYF
clone_size: many; v_call: TRBV20-1; d_call: TRBD2; j_call: TRBJ2-5; cdr3_nt: TGCAGTGCTAAGCCGCTAGCGGGGGGTCAGACCCAGTACTTC; cdr3_aa: CSAKPLAGGQTQYF
clone_size: -; v_call: TRBV7-2; d_call: TRBD2; j_call: TRBJ2-1; cdr3_nt: TGTGCCAGCAGCTTAGCTAGACTAGCGGGGTGTAGCTCCTACAATGAGCAGTTCTTC; cdr3_aa: CASSLARLAGCSSYNEQFF
clone_size: few; v_call: TRBV4-1; d_call: -; j_call: TRBJ2-7; cdr3_nt: TGCGCCAGCAGCCAAGTTATTCTGCTCCACGAGCAGTACTTC; cdr3_aa: CASSQVILLHEQYF
clone_size: -; v_call: TRBV19; d_call: -; j_call: TRBJ2-7; cdr3_nt: TGTGCCAGTAGTATAGACAGGTCCTACGAGCAGTACTTC; cdr3_aa: CASSIDRSYEQYF
clone_size: -; v_call: TRBV27; d_call: TRBD1; j_call: TRBJ1-2; cdr3_nt: TGTGCCAGTCGTACAGGGGGCTATGGCTACACCTTC; cdr3_aa: CASRTGGYGYTF
clone_size: -; v_call: TRBV10-3; d_call: -; j_call: TRBJ1-6; cdr3_nt: TGTGCCACGAACCGGGGAGATAATTCACCCCTCCACTTT; cdr3_aa: CATNRGDNSPLHF
clone_size: -; v_call: TRBV12-3/TRBV12-4; d_call: TRBD1; j_call: TRBJ2-7; cdr3_nt: TGTGCCAGCAGTTTATATCCAGGGGGCGAGTACGAGCAGTACTTC; cdr3_aa: CASSLYPGGEYEQYF
clone_size: -; v_call: TRBV18; d_call: -; j_call: TRBJ2-4; cdr3_nt: TGTGCCAGCTCACCGGGGGGGCCTGCCAAAAACATTCAGTACTTC; cdr3_aa: CASSPGGPAKNIQYF
clone_size: -; v_call: TRBV3-1; d_call: -; j_call: TRBJ1-1; cdr3_nt: TGTGCCAGCAGCCAAGAGGGCGTGATGGGCTCTGAAGCTTTCTTT; cdr3_aa: CASSQEGVMGSEAFF
clone_size: -; v_call: TRBV14; d_call: -; j_call: TRBJ2-3; cdr3_nt: TGTGCCAGCAGCCTCTTCCGAAGGGGAAGAAGCACAGATACGCAGTATTTT; cdr3_aa: CASSLFRRGRSTDTQYF
clone_size: -; v_call: TRBV10-3; d_call: -; j_call: TRBJ1-1; cdr3_nt: TGTGCCATCAGTGTCAACCGGGACGCGGCTTTCTTT; cdr3_aa: CAISVNRDAAFF
clone_size: -; v_call: TRBV6-2/TRBV6-3; d_call: -; j_call: TRBJ2-1; cdr3_nt: TGTGCCAGCAGTTACCCCATAGTCAGGGCGTTCACGGGTGAGCAGTTCTTC; cdr3_aa: CASSYPIVRAFTGEQFF
clone_size: once; v_call: TRBV11-2; d_call: -; j_call: TRBJ1-1; cdr3_nt: TGTGCCAGCAGCTTAGGTGGTTGGCTAGGTCAGCCCCTCATGAACACTGAAGCTTTCTTT; cdr3_aa: CASSLGGWLGQPLMNTEAFF
clone_size: -; v_call: TRBV20-1; d_call: -; j_call: TRBJ1-2; cdr3_nt: TGCAGTGCTAGAGGACAGATATATGGCTACACCTTC; cdr3_aa: CSARGQIYGYTF
clone_size: many; v_call: TRBV7-2; d_call: TRBD1; j_call: TRBJ2-7; cdr3_nt: TGTGCCAGCAGCTTGGGACAGAACTACGAGCAGTACTTC; cdr3_aa: CASSLGQNYEQYF
clone_size: -; v_call: TRBV7-6; d_call: TRBD2; j_call: TRBJ2-1; cdr3_nt: TGTGCCAGCAGCTTAGCGCTAAGGACTAGCGGGGATTCACACCCTCGGTCTAATGAGCAGTTCTTC; cdr3_aa: CASSLALRTSGDSHPRSNEQFF
clone_size: -; v_call: TRBV9; d_call: -; j_call: TRBJ2-1; cdr3_nt: TGTGCCAGCAGCACGAGCGGAAATGAGCAGTTCTTC; cdr3_aa: CASSTSGNEQFF
clone_size: -; v_call: TRBV29-1; d_call: -; j_call: TRBJ2-1; cdr3_nt: TGCAGCGTTGGGGGAAGTCAGCAGTTCTTC; cdr3_aa: CSVGGSQQFF
clone_size: -; v_call: TRBV3-1; d_call: -; j_call: TRBJ1-5; cdr3_nt: TGTGCCAGCAGCCGGGGCATCAATCAGCCCCAGCATTTT; cdr3_aa: CASSRGINQPQHF
clone_size: -; v_call: TRBV11-2; d_call: -; j_call: TRBJ2-3; cdr3_nt: TGTGCCAGCAGCTTAGATCCCAAGGGAATAGATACGCAGTATTTT; cdr3_aa: CASSLDPKGIDTQYF
clone_size: -; v_call: TRBV6-4; d_call: TRBD1; j_call: TRBJ2-1; cdr3_nt: TGTGCCAGCAGTGGGGACAGCTCCTACAATGAGCAGTTCTTC; cdr3_aa: CASSGDSSYNEQFF
clone_size: -; v_call: TRBV4-1; d_call: -; j_call: TRBJ2-1; cdr3_nt: TGCGCCAGCAGCCAAATTAGCGATGAGCAGTTCTTC; cdr3_aa: CASSQISDEQFF
clone_size: -; v_call: TRBV5-4; d_call: -; j_call: TRBJ2-1; cdr3_nt: TGTGCCAGCAGCAACACCAGGAGTATTGAGCAGTTCTTC; cdr3_aa: CASSNTRSIEQFF
clone_size: -; v_call: TRBV6-5; d_call: TRBD1; j_call: TRBJ1-1; cdr3_nt: TGTGCCAGCAGAGAAGGGACAGGGCGGCGGGCTTTCTTT; cdr3_aa: CASREGTGRRAFF
clone_size: -; v_call: TRBV2; d_call: TRBD1; j_call: TRBJ1-2; cdr3_nt: TGTGCCAGCAGATCGACAGGGGTGGATAACGGCTACACCTTC; cdr3_aa: CASRSTGVDNGYTF
clone_size: few; v_call: TRBV2; d_call: TRBD1; j_call: TRBJ1-1; cdr3_nt: TGTGCCAGCGAACCCTGGGGACAGGGCACTGAAGCTTTCTTT; cdr3_aa: CASEPWGQGTEAFF
clone_size: few; v_call: TRBV12-3/TRBV12-4; d_call: TRBD1; j_call: TRBJ2-2; cdr3_nt: TGTGCCAGCAGGGTACAGGGGTCGAACACCGGGGAGCTGTTTTTT; cdr3_aa: CASRVQGSNTGELFF
clone_size: -; v_call: TRBV6-5; d_call: -; j_call: TRBJ2-7; cdr3_nt: TGTGCCAGCAGTTACTCAGGCGGACTCGACGAGCAGTACTTC; cdr3_aa: CASSYSGGLDEQYF
clone_size: -; v_call: TRBV29-1; d_call: -; j_call: TRBJ2-1; cdr3_nt: TGCAGCGTTGAACCCAGATACAATGAGCAGTTCTTC; cdr3_aa: CSVEPRYNEQFF
clone_size: few; v_call: TRBV7-8; d_call: -; j_call: TRBJ2-3; cdr3_nt: TGTGCCAGCAGCTTAGGGTCGGCGGGAGATACGCAGTATTTT; cdr3_aa: CASSLGSAGDTQYF
clone_size: -; v_call: TRBV7-6; d_call: TRBD2; j_call: TRBJ2-3; cdr3_nt: TGTGCCGGCAGCACTAGCGGTTCTAGCACAGATACGCAGTATTTT; cdr3_aa: CAGSTSGSSTDTQYF
clone_size: -; v_call: TRBV11-1; d_call: -; j_call: TRBJ2-5; cdr3_nt: TGTGCCAGCAGCTTCCTAGCTAAGGGACAAGAGACCCAGTACTTC; cdr3_aa: CASSFLAKGQETQYF
clone_size: -; v_call: TRBV20-1; d_call: TRBD1; j_call: TRBJ1-4; cdr3_nt: TGCAGTGCACTCGGACAGGGAGGGACTAATGAAAAACTGTTTTTT; cdr3_aa: CSALGQGGTNEKLFF
clone_size: -; v_call: TRBV5-1; d_call: -; j_call: TRBJ1-6; cdr3_nt: TGCGCCAGCAGCTTGGGTGGGTTGGAAAATTCACCCCTCCACTTT; cdr3_aa: CASSLGGLENSPLHF
clone_size: few; v_call: TRBV6-5; d_call: -; j_call: TRBJ2-7; cdr3_nt: TGTGCCAGCAGGACCAACTACGAGCAGTACTTC; cdr3_aa: CASRTNYEQYF
clone_size: -; v_call: TRBV9; d_call: -; j_call: TRBJ2-1; cdr3_nt: TGTGCCAGCAGCGCCATCGTGTCTGAGCAGTTCTTC; cdr3_aa: CASSAIVSEQFF
clone_size: -; v_call: TRBV7-2; d_call: TRBD1; j_call: TRBJ2-2; cdr3_nt: TGTGCCAGCAGCGTAAACAGGGGGAACACCGGGGAGCTGTTTTTT; cdr3_aa: CASSVNRGNTGELFF
clone_size: many; v_call: TRBV29-1; d_call: TRBD1; j_call: TRBJ2-1; cdr3_nt: TGCAGCGTTGGGGGGACAGGGGTTCAATACAATGAGCAGTTCTTC; cdr3_aa: CSVGGTGVQYNEQFF
clone_size: -; v_call: TRBV20-1; d_call: -; j_call: TRBJ2-1; cdr3_nt: TGCAGTGCTATGAGCGGCAGTCGGAAGTACAATGAGCAGTTCTTC; cdr3_aa: CSAMSGSRKYNEQFF
clone_size: -; v_call: TRBV9; d_call: -; j_call: TRBJ1-6; cdr3_nt: TGTGCCAGCAGCGTAGACGGCCGTGATCCACCCCTCCACTTT; cdr3_aa: CASSVDGRDPPLHF
clone_size: -; v_call: TRBV18; d_call: -; j_call: TRBJ1-6; cdr3_nt: TGTGCCAGCTCACCAGAGGGGTCACCCTATAATTCACCCCTCCACTTT; cdr3_aa: CASSPEGSPYNSPLHF
clone_size: -; v_call: TRBV9; d_call: -; j_call: TRBJ2-7; cdr3_nt: TGTGCCAGCAGCCTTCTCCCGACAGACTCCTACGAGCAGTACTTC; cdr3_aa: CASSLLPTDSYEQYF
clone_size: many; v_call: TRBV5-1; d_call: -; j_call: TRBJ2-5; cdr3_nt: TGCGCCAGCAGCTTGTTTGGTGGGGGCAAGACCCAGTACTTC; cdr3_aa: CASSLFGGGKTQYF
clone_size: few; v_call: TRBV6-1; d_call: TRBD2; j_call: TRBJ2-1; cdr3_nt: TGTGCCAGCCGCGGCCTAGCGGGTCTAGGGTCCTACAATGAGCAGTTCTTC; cdr3_aa: CASRGLAGLGSYNEQFF
clone_size: -; v_call: TRBV29-1; d_call: TRBD2; j_call: TRBJ2-3; cdr3_nt: TGCAGCGTTGGGGGGTCCGTGCGGGGGGGCCCAGATACGCAGTATTTT; cdr3_aa: CSVGGSVRGGPDTQYF
clone_size: few; v_call: TRBV5-1; d_call: -; j_call: TRBJ1-2; cdr3_nt: TGCGCCAGCAGCGAAAACAGGAATACCTATGGCTACACCTTC; cdr3_aa: CASSENRNTYGYTF
clone_size: -; v_call: TRBV3-1; d_call: TRBD2; j_call: TRBJ2-3; cdr3_nt: TGTGCCAGCAGCCAAGTAATCGCGGGGGGCCTCACAGATACGCAGTATTTT; cdr3_aa: CASSQVIAGGLTDTQYF
clone_size: -; v_call: TRBV20-1; d_call: -; j_call: TRBJ1-4; cdr3_nt: TGCAGTGCTAGAGCGCCCGGTGAGATAGTTAATGAAAAACTGTTTTTT; cdr3_aa: CSARAPGEIVNEKLFF
clone_size: -; v_call: TRBV6-6; d_call: -; j_call: TRBJ2-3; cdr3_nt: TGTGCCAGCAGTTATAAGCAGGGTTCGTCAGATACGCAGTATTTT; cdr3_aa: CASSYKQGSSDTQYF
clone_size: -; v_call: TRBV7-3; d_call: TRBD2; j_call: TRBJ2-3; cdr3_nt: TGTGCCAGCAGCCCAAACGGAGCGGGGGGGGTAGATACGCAGTATTTT; cdr3_aa: CASSPNGAGGVDTQYF
clone_size: few; v_call: TRBV5-1; d_call: -; j_call: TRBJ2-5; cdr3_nt: TGCGCCAGCACCACGAGCGGTGGTAGAGAAGAGACCCAGTACTTC; cdr3_aa: CASTTSGGREETQYF
clone_size: -; v_call: TRBV7-9; d_call: -; j_call: TRBJ1-1; cdr3_nt: TGTGCCAGCGGGCGCGCGTTGAACACTGAAGCTTTCTTT; cdr3_aa: CASGRALNTEAFF
clone_size: -; v_call: TRBV27; d_call: TRBD2; j_call: TRBJ2-7; cdr3_nt: TGTGCCAACAGGGGGCTAGCGGGGGGTACCTACGAGCAGTACTTC; cdr3_aa: CANRGLAGGTYEQYF
clone_size: -; v_call: TRBV27; d_call: -; j_call: TRBJ2-7; cdr3_nt: TGTGCCAGCAGTTCGGACTGGCTGGGAGAGCAGTACTTC; cdr3_aa: CASSSDWLGEQYF
clone_size: -; v_call: TRBV12-3/TRBV12-4; d_call: TRBD1; j_call: TRBJ2-1; cdr3_nt: TGTGCCAGCCAGACAGGGGTACAGAATGAGCAGTTCTTC; cdr3_aa: CASQTGVQNEQFF